Given below is one TCR beta chain in context. The sample belongs to a study of CD8+ T cells in alopecia areata. Documented treatment: oral pan-JAK inhibitor, 5-10 mg twice daily. The CDR3 consists of 15 residues. Germline V gene data show CDR1 as SGHTA and CDR2 as FQGTGA. Trimming cost V 5 bases and J 6 bases, with 19 bases left between them. Reverse transcribed after extraction, RNA yielded cDNA as the sequencing template. Clones were read by immunoSEQ multiplex PCR, and TCRdb kept only the in-frame ones, dropping some. The sample shows fewer than 250,000 clones, roughly 70% of them seen only once. This sample comprised CD4+ T cells sorted from blood, obtained between weeks 47 and 50, from a patient treated with tofacitinib. The chain recombines TRBV7-3 with TRBJ1-2, with D possibly matching TRBD1 (5 bases). The sequence was obtained from a human donor with alopecia areata. The CDR3 region has the DNA TGTGCCAGCAGCGACGGGGGACTTTTTGGAGATGGCTACACCTTC. This gives the protein CASSDGGLFGDGYTF. The variable domain in full, with the rest retrieved from reference TRBV7-3 and TRBJ1-2, is GAGVSQTPSNKVTEKGKYVELRCDPISGHTALYWYRQSLGQGPEFLIYFQGTGAADDSGLPNDRFFAVRPEGSVSTLKIQRTERGDSAVYLCASSDGGLFGDGYTFGSGTRLTVV.